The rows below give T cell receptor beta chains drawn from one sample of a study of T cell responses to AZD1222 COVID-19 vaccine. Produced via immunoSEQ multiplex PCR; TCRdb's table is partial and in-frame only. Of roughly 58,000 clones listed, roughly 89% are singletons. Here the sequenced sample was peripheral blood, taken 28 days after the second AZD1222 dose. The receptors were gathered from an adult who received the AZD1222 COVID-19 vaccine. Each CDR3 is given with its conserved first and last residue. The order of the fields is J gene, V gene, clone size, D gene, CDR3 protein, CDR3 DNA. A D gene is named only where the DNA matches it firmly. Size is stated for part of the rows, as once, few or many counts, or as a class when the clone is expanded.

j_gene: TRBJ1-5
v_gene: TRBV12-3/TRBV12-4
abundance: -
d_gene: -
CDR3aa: CASRPFGRQPQHF
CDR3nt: TGTGCCAGCAGACCCTTCGGGAGGCAGCCCCAGCATTTT

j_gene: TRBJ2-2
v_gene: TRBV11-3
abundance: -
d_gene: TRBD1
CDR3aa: CASSPGTGETGELFF
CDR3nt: TGTGCCAGCAGCCCCGGGACAGGTGAAACCGGGGAGCTGTTTTTT

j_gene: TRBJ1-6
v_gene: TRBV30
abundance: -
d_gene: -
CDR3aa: CAWTLGSPLHF
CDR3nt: TGTGCCTGGACTTTAGGTTCACCCCTCCACTTT

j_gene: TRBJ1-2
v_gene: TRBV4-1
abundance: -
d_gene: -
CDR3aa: CASSQGEWSGRGGYGYTF
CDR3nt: TGCGCCAGCAGCCAAGGTGAATGGTCAGGACGAGGCGGCTATGGCTACACCTTC

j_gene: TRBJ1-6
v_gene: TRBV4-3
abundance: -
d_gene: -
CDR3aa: CASSQVGGGSLHF
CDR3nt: TGCGCCAGCAGCCAAGTCGGAGGGGGTTCCCTCCACTTT

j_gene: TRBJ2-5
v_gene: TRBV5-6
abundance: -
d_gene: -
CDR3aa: CASTRRRETQYF
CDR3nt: TGTGCCAGCACCAGACGACGGGAGACCCAGTACTTC

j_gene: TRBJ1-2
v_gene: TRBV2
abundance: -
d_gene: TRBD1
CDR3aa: CASSDPRDRGLDTF
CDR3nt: TGTGCCAGCAGTGACCCCCGGGACAGGGGATTGGACACCTTC

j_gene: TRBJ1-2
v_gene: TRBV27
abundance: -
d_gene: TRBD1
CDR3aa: CASKAGGLGYTF
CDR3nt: TGTGCCAGCAAGGCAGGGGGTTTAGGCTACACCTTC

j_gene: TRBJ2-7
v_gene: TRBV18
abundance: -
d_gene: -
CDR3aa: CASSPLQGSGEQYF
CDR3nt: TGTGCCAGCTCACCCCTACAGGGTTCGGGCGAGCAGTACTTC

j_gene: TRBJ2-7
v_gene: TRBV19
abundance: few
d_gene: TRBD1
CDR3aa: CASSKLSAGQGLLEQYF
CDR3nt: TGTGCCAGTAGTAAGTTAAGTGCAGGACAGGGGCTTCTCGAGCAGTACTTC

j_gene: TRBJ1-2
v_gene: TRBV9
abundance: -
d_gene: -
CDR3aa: CASSQESTGYYGYTF
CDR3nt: TGTGCCAGCAGCCAAGAATCTACAGGATACTATGGCTACACCTTC

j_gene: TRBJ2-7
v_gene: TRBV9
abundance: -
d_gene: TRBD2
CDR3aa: CASSPRTSGRFWYEQYF
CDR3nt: TGTGCCAGCAGCCCCCGGACTAGCGGGAGGTTTTGGTACGAGCAGTACTTC

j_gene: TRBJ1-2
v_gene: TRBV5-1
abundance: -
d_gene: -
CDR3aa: CASSLAEVMTGYTF
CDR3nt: TGCGCCAGCAGCTTGGCTGAGGTGATGACGGGCTACACCTTC

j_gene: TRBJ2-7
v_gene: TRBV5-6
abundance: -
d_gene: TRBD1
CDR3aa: CASSLKGAAPHEQYF
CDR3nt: TGTGCCAGCAGCCTAAAGGGGGCCGCCCCTCACGAGCAGTACTTC

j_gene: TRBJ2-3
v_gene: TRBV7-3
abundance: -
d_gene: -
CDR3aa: CASSSFRSDTQYF
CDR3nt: TGTGCCAGCAGCTCATTCCGTTCAGATACGCAGTATTTT

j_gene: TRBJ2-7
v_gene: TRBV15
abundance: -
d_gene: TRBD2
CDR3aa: CATSRDHSGASSYEQYF
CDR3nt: TGTGCCACCAGCAGAGATCATAGCGGGGCGAGCTCCTACGAGCAGTACTTC

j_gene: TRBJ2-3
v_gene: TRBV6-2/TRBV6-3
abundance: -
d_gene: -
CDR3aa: CASSSAGGPDTQYF
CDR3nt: TGTGCCAGCAGTTCCGCCGGGGGACCAGATACGCAGTATTTT

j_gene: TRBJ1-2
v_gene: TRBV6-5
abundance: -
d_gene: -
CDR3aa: CASSWGTYGYTF
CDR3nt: TGTGCCAGCAGTTGGGGGACCTATGGCTACACCTTC

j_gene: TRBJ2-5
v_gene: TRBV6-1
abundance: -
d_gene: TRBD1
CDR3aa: CASSEGDRGLETQYF
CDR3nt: TGTGCCAGCAGTGAAGGGGACAGGGGATTGGAGACCCAGTACTTC

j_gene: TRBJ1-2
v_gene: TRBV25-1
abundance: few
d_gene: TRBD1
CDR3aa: CASSESGQFYGYTF
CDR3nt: TGTGCCAGCAGTGAATCGGGACAGTTCTATGGCTACACCTTC

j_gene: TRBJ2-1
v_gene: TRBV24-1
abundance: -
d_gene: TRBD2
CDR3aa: CATSHSAGTSRNEQFF
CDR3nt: TGTGCCACCAGCCATTCTGCCGGGACTAGCCGAAATGAGCAGTTCTTC

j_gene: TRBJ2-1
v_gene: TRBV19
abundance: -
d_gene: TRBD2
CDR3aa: CASSRAGLAGGHEQFF
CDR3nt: TGTGCCAGTAGTAGAGCCGGACTAGCGGGAGGGCATGAGCAGTTCTTC

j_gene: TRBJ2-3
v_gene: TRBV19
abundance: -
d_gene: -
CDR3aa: CASSIATGIYTDTQYF
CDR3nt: TGTGCCAGTAGTATAGCTACAGGGATTTACACAGATACGCAGTATTTT

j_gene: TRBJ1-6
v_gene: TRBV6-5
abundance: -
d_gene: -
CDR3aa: CASSYSRADLGSPLHF
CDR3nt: TGTGCCAGCAGTTACTCAAGGGCTGACCTTGGTTCACCCCTCCACTTT

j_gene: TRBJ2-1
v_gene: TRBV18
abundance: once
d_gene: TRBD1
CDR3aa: CASSPQGAHSNEQFF
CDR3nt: TGTGCCAGCTCACCACAGGGGGCGCATAGCAATGAGCAGTTCTTC

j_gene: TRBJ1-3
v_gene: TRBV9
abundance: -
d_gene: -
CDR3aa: CASSPSAPGNTIYF
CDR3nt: TGTGCCAGCAGCCCGTCGGCCCCCGGAAACACCATATATTTT

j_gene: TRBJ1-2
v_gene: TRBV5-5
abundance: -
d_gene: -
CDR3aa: CASSLVPGPRDYGYTF
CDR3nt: TGTGCCAGCAGCTTGGTACCCGGGCCCCGAGACTATGGCTACACCTTC

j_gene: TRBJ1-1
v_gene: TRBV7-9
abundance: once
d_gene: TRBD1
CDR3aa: CASSHTPGQGQAEAFF
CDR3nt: TGTGCCAGCAGCCATACCCCGGGACAGGGACAGGCCGAAGCTTTCTTT

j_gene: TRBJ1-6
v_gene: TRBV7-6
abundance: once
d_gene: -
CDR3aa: CASSLTESSYNSPLHF
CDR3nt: TGTGCCAGCAGCTTGACCGAGAGCTCCTATAATTCACCCCTCCACTTT

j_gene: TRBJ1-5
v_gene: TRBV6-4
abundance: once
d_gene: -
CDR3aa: CASSVSSNQPQHF
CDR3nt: TGTGCCAGCAGTGTGTCGAGCAATCAGCCCCAGCATTTT

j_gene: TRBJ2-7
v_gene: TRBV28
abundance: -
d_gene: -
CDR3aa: CASRITNFSYEQYF
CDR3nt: TGTGCCAGCAGGATTACAAATTTCTCCTACGAGCAGTACTTC

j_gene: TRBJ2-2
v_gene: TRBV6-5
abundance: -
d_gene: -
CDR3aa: CASSYGGGRTGELFF
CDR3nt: TGTGCCAGCAGTTACGGTGGGGGCCGAACCGGGGAGCTGTTTTTT

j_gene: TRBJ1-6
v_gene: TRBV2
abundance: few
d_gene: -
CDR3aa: CASSRGNLNSPLHF
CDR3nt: TGTGCCAGCAGCCGAGGCAACTTAAATTCACCCCTCCACTTT

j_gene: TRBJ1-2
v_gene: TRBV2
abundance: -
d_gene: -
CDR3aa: CASSSDRNYGYTF
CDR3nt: TGTGCCAGCAGCTCTGACAGGAACTATGGCTACACCTTC